These 4 T cell receptor beta chains came from one sample sequenced in a study of T cells in localized non-small cell lung cancer. Clones were sequenced by immunoSEQ multiplex PCR, and TCRdb holds only the in-frame ones, with some missing. The sample shows 15,000 to 20,000 clones, 85% of them seen only once. The sample in question was peripheral blood, obtained before any cancer treatment. The receptors here all came from a male donor aged 60 or over with stage I lung adenocarcinoma.

This chain connects TRBV5-4 to TRBJ2-5; tentative D call: TRBD2 (5 bases). V was clipped by 2 bases and J by 3 bases, with 8 bases between them. Germline V gene sequence: CDR1 SGHNT, CDR2 YYREEE (reference sequence). CDR3 length: 13 residues. The CDR3 region is CASSFGLKETQYF. The CDR3 nucleotides read TGTGCCAGCAGCTTCGGACTGAAAGAGACCCAGTACTTC.

This clone was counted between two and nine times. V is TRBV7-9 and J is TRBJ1-4; 10 nucleotides match TRBD1. Germline V gene data show CDR1 as SEHNR and CDR2 as FQNEAQ (reference sequence). The CDR3 totals 15 residues. V dropped 5 bases and J dropped 6; count of bases not matched to a gene: 6. Here the CDR3 DNA reads TGTGCCAGCAGCCGACTGACAGGGGGCGATGAAAAACTGTTTTTT. This codes for CASSRLTGGDEKLFF. Supplemented by reference TRBV7-9 and TRBJ1-4, the full variable domain reads DTGVSQNPRHKITKRGQNVTFRCDPISEHNRLYWYRQTLGQGPEFLTYFQNEAQLEKSRLLSDRFSAERPKGSFSTLEIQRTEQGDSAMYLCASSRLTGGDEKLFFGSGTQLSVL.

The chain links TRBV19 to TRBJ2-5; 7 bases agree with TRBD2. CDR3 length: 15 residues. Germline V gives CDR1 LNHDA, CDR2 SQIVND (reference sequence). The V gene end was trimmed by 3 bases and the J gene end by 2 bases; junction bases not matched to a gene: 6. In DNA, the CDR3 is TGTGCCAGTAGTATGAATTGGGGGGGGCAAGAGACCCAGTACTTC. Protein: CASSMNWGGQETQYF.

The chain carries TRBV29-1 and TRBJ1-3; D unresolved. The CDR3 contains 14 residues. Looked up from germline, CDR1 is SQVTM and CDR2 is ANQGSEA. The ends were cut back, 2 bases at V and 1 base at J, with 9 bases in the middle. CDR3 region: CSVEREQSGNTIYF. DNA for the CDR3: TGCAGCGTTGAAAGGGAGCAATCTGGAAACACCATATATTTT.